This TCR beta chain was observed in a study of OX40 agonist ivuxolimab in advanced cancers. The length of the CDR3 is 16 residues. Germline-derived CDR1 and CDR2 are MDHEN and SYDVKM. After removal of 3 bases from V and 1 base from J, the junction contained 6 bases not matched to a gene. The method was immunoSEQ multiplex PCR; TCRdb's version includes in-frame clones alone and lacks a portion of them. The sample contains tens of thousands of clones, around 84% of which appear only once. This chain joins TRBV28 and TRBJ2-7, with 10 bases that match TRBD1. The receptor comes from an adult with an advanced solid tumor such as melanoma, head and neck, liver or kidney cancer. The sample consisted of CD4+ or CD8+ T cells sorted from blood, taken in a trial of the OX40 agonist ivuxolimab. CDR3 sequence reads: CASSFPRTGGSYEQYF. CDR3 nucleotides: TGTGCCAGCAGTTTCCCTAGGACAGGGGGGTCCTACGAGCAGTACTTC.